This T cell receptor beta chain was sequenced for a study of control samples from healthy donors and cancer patients. Clones were read by immunoSEQ multiplex PCR, and TCRdb kept only the in-frame ones, dropping some. The sample lists about 140,000 clones, 94% occurring once. J was trimmed by 3 bases and V by 3 bases; bases with no gene match: 0. The CDR3 consists of 14 residues. Germline V gene data show CDR1 as SGDLS and CDR2 as YYNGEE. The V and J genes are TRBV9 and TRBJ2-7; 13 bases map to TRBD2. The receptor was derived from a man aged 35-49 years in good health. The sequenced sample consisted of blood. In DNA form, the CDR3 reads TGTGCCAGCAGCGGGACTAGCGGGAGCTACGAGCAGTACTTC. It specifies CASSGTSGSYEQYF.